A selection of T cell receptor beta chains follows, all from one sample in a study of Graves' ophthalmopathy and Graves' hyperthyroidism. TCRdb called the multiplex PCR reads again in MiXCR, with one record for every CDR3 protein. The table lists about 550,000 distinct CDR3 sequences, approximately 37% of them singletons. Material for sequencing was peripheral blood or thyroid tissue (not recorded which). These receptors were obtained from an adult man with Graves' hyperthyroidism. Each CDR3 is given with its conserved first and last residue. The D gene is left open where the match is weak. Clone sizes are given selectively: once, few, many, or a class where the clone is expanded.

v_gene,abundance,d_gene,j_gene,CDR3nt,CDR3aa
TRBV7-9,.,.,TRBJ1-3,TGTGCCAGCAGCTTCCTAGTGAACACCATATATTTT,CASSFLVNTIYF
TRBV11-2,.,TRBD2,TRBJ2-3,TGTGCCAGCAGCATCCTAGCGGGGGGCACAGATACGCAGTATTTT,CASSILAGGTDTQYF
TRBV19,.,.,TRBJ2-3,TGTGCCAGTAGTTGGGACTTCACAGATACGCAGTATTTT,CASSWDFTDTQYF
TRBV24-1,.,.,TRBJ1-1,TGTGCCACCAGTAACAGCGGGTTCCCCGGGACAGAAGCTTTCTTT,CATSNSGFPGTEAFF
TRBV6-1,.,.,TRBJ1-2,TGTGCCAGCAGATTTCTTGGGGGAGCTAACTATGGCTACACCTTC,CASRFLGGANYGYTF
TRBV7-3,many,TRBD1,TRBJ2-2,TGTGCCAGCAGCCTACAGACAGGGGGCTTGAACACCGGGGAGCTGTTTTTT,CASSLQTGGLNTGELFF
TRBV10-1,many,TRBD2,TRBJ2-3,TGCGCCAGCAGTGAAGCGGGGACAGATACGCAGTATTTT,CASSEAGTDTQYF
TRBV28,few,.,TRBJ2-5,TGTGCCAGCAGTTTGGCAGGGAGCGGGCCTCAAGAGACCCAGTACTTC,CASSLAGSGPQETQYF
TRBV29-1,many,.,TRBJ1-2,TGCAGCGTTGAAGATAGAGGCAGGGGAACCCACATAGGCTACACCTTC,CSVEDRGRGTHIGYTF
TRBV7-3,.,.,TRBJ1-1,TGTGCCAGCAGCGACCAGGCAGGGGACGCTGAAGCTTTCTTT,CASSDQAGDAEAFF
TRBV7-9,many,.,TRBJ2-7,TGTGCCAGCAAGGAGGGGGCAGGGAACGAGCAGTACTTC,CASKEGAGNEQYF
TRBV7-9,many,TRBD1,TRBJ2-7,TGTGCCAGCAGCTCCCCTGGGACAGGGGGAAACGAGCAGTACTTC,CASSSPGTGGNEQYF
TRBV7-2,few,.,TRBJ2-5,TGTGCCAGCAGCCCTGAGATGCTCCAAGAGACCCAGTACTTC,CASSPEMLQETQYF
TRBV11-2,few,.,TRBJ2-1,TGTGCCAGCAGCTCGGGGGTACTCAATGAGCAGTTCTTC,CASSSGVLNEQFF
TRBV6-5,few,.,TRBJ2-5,TGTGCCAGCAGTTTTGGGCCAGGGGGGGACTTCCAAGAGACCCAGTACTTC,CASSFGPGGDFQETQYF
TRBV12-5,few,.,TRBJ2-2,TGTGCTAGTGGTTCTTGGACAGACACCGGGGAGCTGTTTTTT,CASGSWTDTGELFF